This entry lists 16 T cell receptor beta chains sequenced from one sample in a study of glioma-infiltrating T cells after dendritic cell vaccination. Sequenced by immunoSEQ multiplex PCR; TCRdb stores in-frame clones only, minus some. The sample lists tens of thousands of clones; about 80% were seen once. The time point here: after dendritic cell vaccination, including at tumor progression/relapse. Sequenced material: blood, taken after dendritic cell vaccination. The receptors were gathered from a human donor with glioblastoma.

The rearrangement links TRBV28 to TRBJ2-1, with a possible D match to TRBD1 (6 bases). This CDR3 has 13 residues. V lost 7 bases to trimming and J lost 7 bases, with 14 bases between them. Germline V gives CDR1 MDHEN, CDR2 SYDVKM. The DNA for the CDR3 is TGTGCCAGCAACCCCAGGGGTCGGAATGAGCAGTTCTTC. It codes for CASNPRGRNEQFF.

Comments on this clone: Other DNA sequences in the same sample also yield this CDR3. The V gene is TRBV27, the J gene TRBJ1-2; possible D gene TRBD1, 5 bases. V lost 4 bases, J lost 4 bases, and 13 bases lay in between. The CDR3 loop spans 14 amino acids. CDR1 and CDR2 from the germline V gene are MNHEY and SMNVEV (reference sequence). The CDR3 coding sequence is TGTGCCAGCAGTTCCCCAGGGCAAGGCTATGGCTACACCTTC. It codes for CASSSPGQGYGYTF.

The chain is built from TRBV4-1 and TRBJ1-6; D may be TRBD1 (5 bases). V lost 0 bases to trimming and J lost 7 bases, with 16 bases between them. Germline V CDR1 and CDR2: MGHRA, YSYEKL. The CDR3 consists of 17 residues. The CDR3: CASSQDLGRAPNSPLHF. As DNA, the CDR3 is TGCGCCAGCAGCCAAGATCTCGGCAGGGCTCCGAATTCACCCCTCCACTTT.

This chain joins TRBV7-9 and TRBJ1-2; TRBD1 agrees at 11 bases. Germline CDR1 and CDR2: SEHNR and FQNEAQ (reference sequence). The length of the CDR3 is 15 residues. The V segment lost 4 bases and the J segment 4 bases; nucleotides outside the gene matches: 5. The CDR3 is CASSSSGTGGYGYTF. The CDR3 DNA follows: TGTGCCAGCAGCTCCTCCGGGACAGGGGGCTATGGCTACACCTTC.

CDR3 sequence: CASSLRGGPAYNEQFF. In DNA form, the CDR3 reads TGCGCCAGCAGCTTGCGGGGGGGCCCCGCATACAATGAGCAGTTCTTC. The J gene is TRBJ2-1, the V gene TRBV5-1, with 8 positions matching TRBD2. CDR1 is SGHRS and CDR2 is YFSETQ in the germline V gene. The CDR3 extends over 16 amino acids. With V trimmed by 1 base and J by 4 bases, 7 bases remained unmatched. The entire variable domain, with the rest obtained from reference TRBV5-1 and TRBJ2-1, is as follows: KAGVTQTPRYLIKTRGQQVTLSCSPISGHRSVSWYQQTPGQGLQFLFEYFSETQRNKGNFPGRFSGRQFSNSRSEMNVSTLELGDSALYLCASSLRGGPAYNEQFFGPGTRLTVL.

The V gene is TRBV9, the J gene TRBJ1-1; D is possibly TRBD1 (5 bases). Germline CDR1 reads SGDLS; CDR2 reads YYNGEE. CDR3 length: 14 amino acids. V was trimmed by 3 bases and J by 1 base, leaving 10 bases between them. The CDR3 bases are TGTGCCAGCAGCGCGGGACTACAGAACACTGAAGCTTTCTTT. It encodes CASSAGLQNTEAFF.

V is TRBV7-6 and J is TRBJ2-3; D is unclear. This CDR3 contains 12 residues. V dropped 1 base and J dropped 6 bases, with 5 bases sitting between them. The germline V gene encodes CDR1 SGHVS and CDR2 FNYEAQ. CDR3 amino acids: CASSLDSDTQYF. The CDR3 DNA follows: TGTGCCAGCAGCTTAGATTCTGATACGCAGTATTTT.

The rearrangement links TRBV5-5 to TRBJ2-7, with 7 positions matching TRBD1. This CDR3 comprises 14 residues. Germline CDR1 SGHKS, CDR2 YYEKEE (reference sequence). J lost 5 bases, V lost 0 bases, and 5 bases had no gene match. The CDR3 DNA is TGTGCCAGCAGCTTGGAGGGCGGACAGGACGAGCAGTACTTC. It yields the protein CASSLEGGQDEQYF.

This chain joins TRBV18 and TRBJ1-2, with TRBD1 matching 9 bases. Germline CDR1 reads KGHSH; CDR2 reads LQKENI. CDR3 length: 14 residues. V lost 6 bases, J lost 8 bases, and 10 bases stayed unmatched. The CDR3: CASSPWTGVEGYTF. CDR3 sequence (DNA): TGTGCCAGCTCCCCCTGGACAGGGGTTGAAGGCTACACCTTC.

This clone was counted only a few times. This chain connects TRBV5-1 to TRBJ2-1; TRBD1 is a possible D gene (7 bases). The CDR3 is made up of 14 amino acids. Trimming removed 5 bases at V and 8 bases at J, with 17 bases between. Germline V CDR1 and CDR2: SGHRS, YFSETQ. CDR3 sequence: CASRIGQEGDEQFF. The DNA of the CDR3 is TGCGCCAGCAGGATCGGACAGGAGGGGGATGAGCAGTTCTTC.

This sequence joins TRBV9 and TRBJ1-2; D not resolved. Germline values: CDR1 SGDLS, CDR2 YYNGEE. The CDR3 length is 15 residues. Trimming removed 0 bases at V and 3 bases at J, with 12 bases between. The CDR3 spells CASSVGNRGDYGYTF. As DNA, the CDR3 is TGTGCCAGCAGCGTAGGTAACCGCGGGGACTATGGCTACACCTTC.

V usage is TRBV5-4 and J usage is TRBJ2-3, with D possibly being TRBD2 (5 bases). The CDR3 spans 16 residues. V was trimmed by 3 bases and J by 0 bases, leaving 14 bases between them. Germline CDR1 and CDR2: SGHNT and YYREEE (reference sequence). The CDR3 reads CASSSSRTGSTDTQYF. For the CDR3, the DNA is TGTGCCAGCAGCTCCTCCCGCACGGGGAGCACAGATACGCAGTATTTT.

The rearrangement uses TRBV10-2 and TRBJ2-7, with D perhaps matching TRBD2 (6 bases). V shed 8 bases and J shed 3 bases, with 11 bases lying between them. The CDR3 runs 12 residues. Germline loops: CDR1 WSHSY, CDR2 SAAADI. The CDR3 spells CASGGLRYEQYF. The CDR3 DNA reads TGCGCCAGCGGGGGGTTGCGCTACGAGCAGTACTTC.

V is TRBV5-4 and J is TRBJ2-1; D is undetermined. CDR1 and CDR2 (germline): SGHNT, YYREEE (reference sequence). The CDR3 has 14 amino acids. The ends were cut back, 6 bases at V and 5 bases at J, with 15 bases in the middle. DNA for the CDR3: TGTGCCAGCACCCTGAACGTTCCGGACAATGAGCAGTTCTTC. It is translated as CASTLNVPDNEQFF.

The chain combines TRBV2 with TRBJ1-6; D unresolved. Germline CDR1 SNHLY, CDR2 FYNNEI. V was pared by 9 bases and J by 6 bases, with 18 bases between. The CDR3 runs to 15 residues. In nucleotides, the CDR3 is TGTGCCAGATCCCCGGCAGGCCCACCTAATTCACCCCTCCACTTT. As protein: CARSPAGPPNSPLHF.

The rearrangement joins TRBV7-6 to TRBJ1-1; D ambiguous. Trimming shortened V by 1 base and J by 4 bases, and 10 bases separated the two germline ends. This CDR3 region has 14 residues. The germline V gene has CDR1 SGHVS and CDR2 FNYEAQ. Here the CDR3 reads CASSLVDRGTEAFF. CDR3 nucleotides: TGTGCCAGCAGCTTAGTAGACCGGGGCACTGAAGCTTTCTTT.